The 6 T cell receptor beta chains reported below all come from one sample, sequenced in a study of blood T cell repertoires in COVID-19. Profiling relied on immunoSEQ multiplex PCR, and the TCRdb table lists in-frame clones only, not all of them. Of some 210,000 clones listed, approximately 82% are singletons. What was sequenced was peripheral blood. The receptors derive from a man aged 50-59 years with active or convalescent COVID-19.

The chain joins TRBV19 to TRBJ2-1; 8 bases align to TRBD2. V lost 3 bases to trimming and J lost 16 bases; unmatched junction nucleotides: 14. In germline, CDR1 is LNHDA, CDR2 SQIVND (reference sequence). This CDR3 is built from 14 residues. The CDR3 DNA follows: TGTGCCAGTAGTATTGGGACTAGTAGCGCACACAGCTTCTTC. Protein: CASSIGTSSAHSFF.

The chain joins TRBV7-2 to TRBJ1-2, with D hard to call. V lost 1 base, J lost 4 bases, and 10 bases lay in between. The CDR3 length is 14 residues. Germline V lookup: CDR1 SGHTA, CDR2 FQGNSA. This chain's CDR3 is CASSLVGEAYGYTF. CDR3 in DNA: TGTGCCAGCAGCTTAGTTGGGGAGGCCTATGGCTACACCTTC.

The chain joins TRBV5-1 to TRBJ2-3, with D possibly matching TRBD2 (6 bases). Trimming shortened V by 1 base and J by 1 base, and 10 bases separated the two germline ends. Looked up from germline, CDR1 is SGHRS and CDR2 is YFSETQ. CDR3 length equals 15 residues. The CDR3 region is CASSLTPGGTDTQYF. The CDR3 bases are TGCGCCAGCAGCTTGACTCCGGGAGGCACAGATACGCAGTATTTT.

J is TRBJ1-2 and V is TRBV18; no reliable D call. V was cut by 2 bases and J by 5 bases, with 6 bases left in between. Germline CDR1 reads KGHSH; CDR2 reads LQKENI. This CDR3 comprises 12 residues. As DNA, the CDR3 is TGTGCCAGCTCACCAGGCCAATATGGCTACACCTTC. It specifies CASSPGQYGYTF. The full variable domain, its missing parts supplied by reference TRBV18 and TRBJ1-2, is NAGVMQNPRHLVRRRGQEARLRCSPMKGHSHVYWYRQLPEEGLKFMVYLQKENIIDESGMPKERFSAEFPKEGPSILRIQQVVRGDSAAYFCASSPGQYGYTFGSGTRLTVV.

A single count supports this clone. This chain links TRBV19 with TRBJ2-3, with 8 bases identical to TRBD2. CDR3 size: 14 residues. V lost 3 bases, J lost 3 bases, and 2 bases stayed unmatched. Looked up from germline, CDR1 is LNHDA and CDR2 is SQIVND (reference sequence). CDR3 loop: CASSMGLETDTQYF. For the CDR3, the DNA is TGTGCCAGTAGTATGGGACTAGAAACAGATACGCAGTATTTT.

The chain joins TRBV4-1 to TRBJ2-5; 7 bases map to TRBD1. The CDR3 sequence is 14 residues long. Looked up from germline, CDR1 is MGHRA and CDR2 is YSYEKL. The junction had 4 bases not matched to a gene; V was cut back by 3 bases and J by 3 bases. The CDR3 protein is CASSQVDRKETQYF. DNA of the CDR3: TGCGCCAGCAGCCAGGTGGACAGGAAAGAGACCCAGTACTTC.